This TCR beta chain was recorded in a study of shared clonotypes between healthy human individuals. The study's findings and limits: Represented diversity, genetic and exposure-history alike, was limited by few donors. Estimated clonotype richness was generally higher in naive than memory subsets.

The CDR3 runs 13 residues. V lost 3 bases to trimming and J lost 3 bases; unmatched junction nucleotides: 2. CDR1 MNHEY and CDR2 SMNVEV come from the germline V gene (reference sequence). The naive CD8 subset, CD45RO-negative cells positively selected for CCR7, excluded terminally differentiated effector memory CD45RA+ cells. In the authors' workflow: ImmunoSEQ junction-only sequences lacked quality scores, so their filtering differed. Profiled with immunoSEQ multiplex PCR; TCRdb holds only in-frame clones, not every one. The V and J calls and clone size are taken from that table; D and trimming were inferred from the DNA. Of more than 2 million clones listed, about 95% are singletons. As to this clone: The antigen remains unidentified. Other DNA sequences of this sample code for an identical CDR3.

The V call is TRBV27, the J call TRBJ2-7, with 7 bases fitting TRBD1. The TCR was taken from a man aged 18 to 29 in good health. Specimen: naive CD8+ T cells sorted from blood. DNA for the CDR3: TGTGCCAGCAGTTTGGACAGGAGCTACGAGCAGTACTTC. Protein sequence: CASSLDRSYEQYF.